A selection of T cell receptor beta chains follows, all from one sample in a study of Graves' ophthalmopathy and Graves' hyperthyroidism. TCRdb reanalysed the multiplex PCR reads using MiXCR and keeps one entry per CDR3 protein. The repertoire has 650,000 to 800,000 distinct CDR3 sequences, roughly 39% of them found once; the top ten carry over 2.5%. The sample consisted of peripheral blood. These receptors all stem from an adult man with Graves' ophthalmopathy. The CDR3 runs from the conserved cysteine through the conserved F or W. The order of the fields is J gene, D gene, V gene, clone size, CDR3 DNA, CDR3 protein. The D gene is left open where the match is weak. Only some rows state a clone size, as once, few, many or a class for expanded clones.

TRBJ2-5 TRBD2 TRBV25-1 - TGTGCTACAGGACTAGCGGGAGGTGAGACCCAGTGCTTC CATGLAGGETQCF
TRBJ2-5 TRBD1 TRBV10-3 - TGTGCCATCAGTGCAGGACAGGGAGAGGCCCAGTACTTC CAISAGQGEAQYF
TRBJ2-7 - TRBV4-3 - TGCGCCAGCAGCCAAGATAGAACTAGCCCGGCCTACGAGCAGTACTTC CASSQDRTSPAYEQYF
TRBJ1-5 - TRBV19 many TGTGCCAGCAATCATAGGCAGGGAAATCAGCCCCAGCATTTT CASNHRQGNQPQHF
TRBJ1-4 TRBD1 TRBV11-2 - TGTGCCAGCAGCTTTCCACGACAGGGGGGCGGTGAAAAACTGTTTTTT CASSFPRQGGGEKLFF
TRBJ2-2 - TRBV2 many TGTGCCAGCAAACCTTTCGGGACGGGCACCGGGGAGCTGTTTTTT CASKPFGTGTGELFF
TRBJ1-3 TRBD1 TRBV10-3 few TGTGCCAGCAGGGACAGGGGAATCACTGGAAACACCATATATTTT CASRDRGITGNTIYF
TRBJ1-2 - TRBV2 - TGTGCCAGCAGTGGGCGGGGGGCCGGCTATGGCTACACCTTC CASSGRGAGYGYTF
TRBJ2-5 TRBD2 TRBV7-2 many TGTGCCAGCAGCCAAGCGAGAGCGGGAAAAGAGACCCAGTACTTC CASSQARAGKETQYF
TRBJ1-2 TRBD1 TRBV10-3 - TGTGCCATCAGTCCGGGGACAGGGGGCTTCTATGGCTACACCTTC CAISPGTGGFYGYTF
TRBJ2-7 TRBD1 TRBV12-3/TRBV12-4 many TGTGCCAGCAGTTTCAAGGACAGGGTATCCGAGCAGTACTTC CASSFKDRVSEQYF
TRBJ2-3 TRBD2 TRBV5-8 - TGTGCCAGCAGCTTTCAAGCGGGGGGCGACACAGATACGCAGTATTTT CASSFQAGGDTDTQYF
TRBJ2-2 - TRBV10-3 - TGTGCCAGCAGTTTAAAGACCGGGGAGCTGTTTTTT CASSLKTGELFF
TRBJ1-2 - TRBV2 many TGTGCCAGCAGTGAACGAGGGGGGCGCCCCTTTCCTGGCTACACCTTC CASSERGGRPFPGYTF
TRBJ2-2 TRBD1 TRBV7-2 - TGTGCCAGCAGCCCCGGACAGGGGGTCACCGGGGAGCTGTTTTTT CASSPGQGVTGELFF
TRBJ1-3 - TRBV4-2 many TGTGCCAGCAGCCAAGTCGGAAACACCATATATTTT CASSQVGNTIYF
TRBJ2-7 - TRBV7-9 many TGTGCCAGCAGCTTAATGGGGAGCTCCTACGAGCAGTACTTC CASSLMGSSYEQYF
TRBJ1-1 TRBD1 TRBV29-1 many TGCAGCGTTCTACAGGGGGCTGAAGCTTTCTTT CSVLQGAEAFF
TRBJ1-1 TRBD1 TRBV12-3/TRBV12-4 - TGTGCCAGCAGTCGGACAGGGAGCTCTGGAAACACTGAAGCTTTCTTT CASSRTGSSGNTEAFF
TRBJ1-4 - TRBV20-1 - TGCAGTGCTAGAGACGGCGGGGCAACTAATGAAAAACTGTTTTTT CSARDGGATNEKLFF
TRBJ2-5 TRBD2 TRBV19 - TGTGCCAGTAGTATAGTAGCGGGAGAGACCCAGTACTTC CASSIVAGETQYF
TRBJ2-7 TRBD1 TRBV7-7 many TGTGCTAGCAGCTTAGCGGCTTTGGGACAGGGGAGGTACGAGCAGTACTTC CASSLAALGQGRYEQYF
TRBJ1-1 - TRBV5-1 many TGCGCCAGCAGCGCGGACGGACGCGGGACTGAAGCTTTCTTT CASSADGRGTEAFF
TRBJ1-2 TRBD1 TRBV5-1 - TGCGCCAGCAGCTTATCCGGGACAGGGGGCTTCTCCACTACCGGCTACACCTTC CASSLSGTGGFSTTGYTF
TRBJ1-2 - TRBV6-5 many TGTGCCAGCGGCCTGTATGGCTACACCTTC CASGLYGYTF
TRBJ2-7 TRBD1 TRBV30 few TGTGCCTGGCGGACAGGGTTCGTCCGCGAGCAGTACTTC CAWRTGFVREQYF
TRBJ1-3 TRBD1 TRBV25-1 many TGTGCCAGCAGTCAGGACAGGGGAAACACCATATATTTT CASSQDRGNTIYF